These 16 T cell receptor beta chains came from one sample sequenced in a study of cytomegalovirus exposure and HLA in healthy donors. Primers for the PCR totalled 60 Vbeta and 13 Jbeta. The method was immunoSEQ multiplex PCR; TCRdb's version includes in-frame clones alone and lacks a portion of them. The data contain tens of thousands of clones, around 72% of them singletons. The sample consisted of PBMCs. These receptors all stem from a woman in her 40s in good health and CMV-seropositive.

Only one count was recorded for this clone. Here the CDR3 DNA reads TGTGCCAGTAGTATCCAAAGGGGCTCTATGAACACTGAAGCTTTCTTT. Translating it yields CASSIQRGSMNTEAFF. The rearrangement links TRBV19 to TRBJ1-1; TRBD1 is a possible D gene (5 bases). CDR1 and CDR2 (germline): LNHDA, SQIVND (reference sequence). The CDR3 is made up of 16 amino acids. Deletions cut 3 bases from V and 0 bases from J, with 14 bases between.

The CDR3 loop reads CASSRPREVPREFF. For the CDR3, the DNA is TGTGCCAGCAGCCGACCTAGGGAGGTTCCAAGGGAGTTCTTC. V is TRBV7-3 and J is TRBJ2-1; maybe TRBD2 (6 bases). V lost 5 bases, J lost 14 bases, and 22 bases lay in between. CDR1 is SGHTA and CDR2 is FQGTGA in the germline V gene. The CDR3 has 14 residues.

The V call is TRBV5-8, the J call TRBJ1-1; D is unresolved. Germline loops: CDR1 SGHTS, CDR2 YDEGEE. V was shortened by 0 bases and J by 5 bases, with 20 bases between the two germline ends. This CDR3 comprises 17 residues. The CDR3, as DNA: TGTGCCAGCAGCTTGGAAGGCCTCGTTCCCGGGAAAACTGAAGCTTTCTTT. Translating gives CASSLEGLVPGKTEAFF. Full variable domain (outside the CDR3, taken from reference TRBV5-8 and TRBJ1-1): EAGVTQSPTHLIKTRGQQATLRCSPISGHTSVYWYQQALGLGLQFLLWYDEGEERNRGNFPPRFSGRQFPNYSSELNVNALELEDSALYLCASSLEGLVPGKTEAFFGQGTRLTVV.

The rearrangement uses TRBV5-1 and TRBJ1-1; 8 bases agree with TRBD1. CDR3 size: 16 residues. Per germline, CDR1 SGHRS and CDR2 YFSETQ. V lost 3 bases and J lost 0; bases outside the gene matches: 7. As DNA, the CDR3 is TGCGCCAGCAGCTCGGACAGGGCGGGCATGAACACTGAAGCTTTCTTT. Residues: CASSSDRAGMNTEAFF.

The chain couples TRBV19 to TRBJ2-7, with 7 bases matching TRBD1. The CDR3 length is 15 residues. The V gene's germline CDR1 is LNHDA and CDR2 SQIVND (reference sequence). The V and J ends lost 5 bases and 5 bases, in that order; junction bases with no gene match: 12. The CDR3 bases are TGTGCCAGTAGTCCCCGGGCCTTACAGGGGCACGAGCAGTACTTC. Its translation is CASSPRALQGHEQYF.

The table lists this clone with a count of one. J is TRBJ2-1 and V is TRBV25-1; 8 bases match TRBD1. Germline V lookup: CDR1 MGHDK, CDR2 SYGVNS. The length of the CDR3 is 16 residues. Losses at the gene ends were 7 bases for V and 2 bases for J; bases not matched to a gene: 10. The CDR3 loop reads CASKTATGVTYNEQFF. The DNA for the CDR3 is TGTGCCAGCAAAACCGCGACAGGGGTCACCTACAATGAGCAGTTCTTC.

The V call is TRBV9, the J call TRBJ2-1; D is perhaps TRBD1 (6 bases). The CDR3 totals 15 residues. V was clipped by 1 base and J by 0 bases, with 8 bases between them. Germline V gives CDR1 SGDLS, CDR2 YYNGEE. The CDR3 DNA is TGTGCCAGCAGCGTAACAGGGAGCTCCTACAATGAGCAGTTCTTC. This sequence encodes CASSVTGSSYNEQFF.

This clone was counted a few times. The chain combines TRBV6-5 with TRBJ1-2; D is undetermined. The CDR3 runs 13 residues. CDR1 MNHEY and CDR2 SVGAGI come from the germline V gene. V was cut by 5 bases and J by 9 bases, with 16 bases left in between. The CDR3 loop reads CASSRTLQRSYTF. The CDR3 nucleotides read TGTGCCAGCAGTAGGACTCTTCAGCGTAGCTACACCTTC.

This clone has only a few counts. The rearrangement links TRBV19 to TRBJ1-2; a weak D match, TRBD1 (6 bases). The germline V gene has CDR1 LNHDA and CDR2 SQIVND (reference sequence). V lost 6 bases to trimming and J lost 8 bases, with 25 bases between them. The CDR3 runs to 16 residues. This CDR3 reads CASRPPWGGLVEGYTF. CDR3 nucleotides: TGTGCCAGTAGACCTCCTTGGGGGGGCTTGGTGGAAGGCTACACCTTC.

In its sample, this clone was seen once. The J gene is TRBJ2-7, the V gene TRBV2; D gene unclear. The V end lost 7 bases, the J end lost 6 bases, and 13 bases lay between the germline ends. The CDR3 runs 12 residues. The germline V gene encodes CDR1 SNHLY and CDR2 FYNNEI. The chain's CDR3 is CASTYAVSEQYF. Written as DNA, the CDR3 is TGTGCCAGCACGTACGCCGTTAGCGAGCAGTACTTC. Filled out from reference TRBV2 and TRBJ2-7, the complete variable domain reads EPEVTQTPSHQVTQMGQEVILRCVPISNHLYFYWYRQILGQKVEFLVSFYNNEISEKSEIFDDQFSVERPDGSNFTLKIRSTKLEDSAMYFCASTYAVSEQYFGPGTRLTVT.

The chain uses TRBV5-1 and TRBJ1-1; 10 bases agree with TRBD1. CDR3 size: 17 residues. The V gene end was trimmed by 0 bases and the J gene end by 4 bases; junction bases not matched to a gene: 9. Germline V gene lookup returns CDR1 SGHRS and CDR2 YFSETQ. The CDR3 DNA follows: TGCGCCAGCAGCTTGGCGGGACAGGGGATTCATGGCACTGAAGCTTTCTTT. It translates to CASSLAGQGIHGTEAFF. Full variable domain (missing parts from reference TRBV5-1 and TRBJ1-1): KAGVTQTPRYLIKTRGQQVTLSCSPISGHRSVSWYQQTPGQGLQFLFEYFSETQRNKGNFPGRFSGRQFSNSRSEMNVSTLELGDSALYLCASSLAGQGIHGTEAFFGQGTRLTVV.

The chain is built from TRBV29-1 and TRBJ1-4, with 7 bases that match TRBD1. Trimming removed 0 bases from V and 4 bases from J; junction bases left unmatched: 5. The CDR3 extends over 15 amino acids. Per germline, CDR1 SQVTM and CDR2 ANQGSEA. The CDR3 reads CSVEDLGDSNEKLFF. CDR3 DNA sequence: TGCAGCGTTGAAGATTTAGGGGACAGTAATGAAAAACTGTTTTTT.

The chain recombines TRBV4-1 with TRBJ1-2, with 7 bases lining up with TRBD1. The CDR3 has 16 amino acids. The V segment lost 4 bases and the J segment 4 bases; nucleotides outside the gene matches: 12. Germline values: CDR1 MGHRA, CDR2 YSYEKL. Written as DNA, the CDR3 is TGCGCCAGCAGCCGCCCCTTGGAGGGGGCGGCCTATGGCTACACCTTC. Its protein product is CASSRPLEGAAYGYTF.

The table lists this clone with many counts. The chain links TRBV6-1 to TRBJ2-1, with TRBD1 matching 7 bases. Germline assignment: CDR1 MNHNS and CDR2 SASEGT. The J segment lost 5 bases and the V segment lost 4 bases, leaving 2 bases of the junction unmatched. The CDR3 is 13 residues long. The CDR3 sequence: CASSVQGHNEQFF. The CDR3, as DNA: TGTGCCAGCAGTGTACAGGGGCACAATGAGCAGTTCTTC.

This clone was recorded a few times. The CDR3 bases are TGTGCCAGCAGTGAAACGCAGGGCGCCTACGAGCAGTACTTC. It codes for CASSETQGAYEQYF. The chain carries TRBV6-1 and TRBJ2-7, with D tentatively TRBD1 (5 bases). Germline CDR1 MNHNS, CDR2 SASEGT. CDR3 length equals 14 residues. The ends were cut back, 2 bases at V and 2 bases at J, with 10 bases in the middle.

The rearrangement links TRBV5-1 to TRBJ1-6; D is unresolved. Trimming shortened V by 0 bases and J by 7 bases, and 8 bases separated the two germline ends. Germline V gene data show CDR1 as SGHRS and CDR2 as YFSETQ. CDR3 length: 14 amino acids. CDR3 sequence reads: CASSLVSENSPLHF. DNA for the CDR3: TGCGCCAGCAGCTTGGTGTCAGAAAATTCACCCCTCCACTTT.